These T cell receptor beta chains were read from a single sample in a study of tumor-infiltrating lymphocytes in localized non-small cell lung cancer. Assay: immunoSEQ multiplex PCR; the TCRdb copy retains only in-frame clones and omits some. Among approximately 11,000 clones listed, roughly 84% were seen once. Input material: lung tumor tissue. The receptor source for this set is a human donor with non-small cell lung cancer. Each CDR3 is given with its conserved first and last residue. The D gene is left open where the match is weak. Clone size is given for some rows only: seen once, a few or many times, or a class if the clone is expanded.

clone size	V gene	J gene	D gene	CDR3 protein	CDR3 DNA
NA	TRBV5-6	TRBJ1-2	TRBD1	CASSLTDREGYTF	TGTGCCAGCAGTTTGACGGACAGGGAAGGCTACACCTTC
NA	TRBV6-6	TRBJ1-3	TRBD1	CASSGGQGNTIYF	TGTGCCAGCAGTGGGGGACAGGGAAACACCATATATTTT
NA	TRBV7-8	TRBJ1-1	NA	CASSLALGQNTEAFF	TGTGCCAGCAGCTTAGCGCTCGGACAAAACACTGAAGCTTTCTTT
NA	TRBV4-2	TRBJ1-2	TRBD1	CASSQDPGTDRGGYTF	TGTGCCAGCAGCCAGGACCCCGGGACGGACAGGGGTGGCTACACCTTC
medium-sized	TRBV4-2	TRBJ2-7	NA	CASSQDGGPYEQYF	TGTGCCAGCAGCCAAGACGGGGGCCCCTACGAGCAGTACTTC
NA	TRBV28	TRBJ1-1	NA	CASRTTMNTEAFF	TGTGCCAGCAGGACCACTATGAACACTGAAGCTTTCTTT
few	TRBV4-3	TRBJ2-3	TRBD2	CASSLAGGRGTDTQYF	TGCGCCAGCAGCCTCGCGGGGGGGCGGGGCACAGATACGCAGTATTTT
NA	TRBV9	TRBJ2-6	NA	CASSDYRISGANVLTF	TGTGCCAGCAGCGACTACAGGATCTCTGGGGCCAACGTCCTGACTTTC
NA	TRBV15	TRBJ2-3	NA	CATSRVGGATDTQYF	TGTGCCACCAGCAGAGTTGGCGGGGCCACAGATACGCAGTATTTT
NA	TRBV5-1	TRBJ1-1	NA	CASSLGQHTEAFF	TGCGCCAGCAGCTTGGGACAGCACACTGAAGCTTTCTTT
NA	TRBV19	TRBJ1-5	NA	CASSMGQSYQPQHF	TGTGCCAGTAGTATGGGGCAGTCGTATCAGCCCCAGCATTTT
NA	TRBV15	TRBJ1-1	TRBD1	CATNLDRAGTEAFF	TGTGCCACCAACCTAGACAGGGCGGGCACTGAAGCTTTCTTT
NA	TRBV29-1	TRBJ2-5	NA	CSARPGQETQYF	TGCAGTGCCCGCCCCGGCCAAGAGACCCAGTACTTC
NA	TRBV19	TRBJ1-3	NA	CASGAPGGNTIYF	TGTGCCAGTGGGGCCCCCGGAGGAAACACCATATATTTT